This record concerns one TCR beta chain sequence. Researchers amplified the TCR beta CDR3 regions from RNA transcripts. The HTBI primer set was used in a first-round RT-PCR of the TCR CDR3. TCRdb recomputed calls from the multiplex PCR reads with MiXCR, one row per CDR3 protein. The sample carries 490,000 or so distinct CDR3 sequences, under 25% recorded once. These data originate in a study of T cells in Graves' hyperthyroidism and ophthalmopathy. Patients showing uncontrolled infection, other autoimmune disease, pregnancy or lactation were ineligible. Clinical symptoms, serum thyroxine and TRAb, thyroid ultrasound and orbital computed tomography together formed the diagnostic basis. The source of the PBMCs was 8 to 10 ml of fresh peripheral blood. Sequencing was performed on blood. The receptor was isolated from a woman in her sixties or seventies with Graves' ophthalmopathy.

The CDR3 here is CASSFNGRGSYNEQFF. The CDR3, as DNA: TGCGCCAGCAGCTTTAATGGGAGAGGCTCCTACAATGAGCAGTTCTTC. This chain connects TRBV5-1 to TRBJ2-1, with a tentative D call TRBD2 (5 bases). Germline values: CDR1 SGHRS, CDR2 YFSETQ. The CDR3 contains 16 residues. V shed 2 bases and J shed 0 bases, with 12 bases lying between them.